The clone carrying this T cell receptor (beta chain) was recorded at least ten times. The sample belongs to a study of T cells in Graves' hyperthyroidism and ophthalmopathy. Amplified TCR beta CDR3 regions derived from RNA transcripts. When the TCR CDR3 underwent first-round RT-PCR, the HTBI primer set was used. TCRdb used MiXCR to reprocess the multiplex PCR reads, holding one entry per CDR3 protein. The profile covers roughly 700,000 distinct CDR3 sequences, with roughly a third appearing a single time and around a third taken by the ten largest. The length of the CDR3 is 13 residues. Per the germline V gene, CDR1 is MNHEY and CDR2 is SVGAGI. The V and J ends lost 5 bases and 6 bases, in that order; junction bases with no gene match: 4.

Sequencing was carried out using blood. V gene TRBV6-5 combines with J gene TRBJ1-2; 9 bases match TRBD1. The TCR sequence derives from a woman aged 40 to 49 with Graves' hyperthyroidism. In DNA, the CDR3 is TGTGCCAGCAGTCAGACAGGGGGTAATGGCTACACCTTC. Translated, it gives CASSQTGGNGYTF.